The following is a T cell receptor (beta chain) sequence with its context. Sequenced by immunoSEQ multiplex PCR; TCRdb stores in-frame clones only, minus some. The sample has approximately 20,000 clones, around 41% seen once. This sample is part of a study of graft-versus-host responses after intestinal transplantation. The CDR3 is 14 amino acids. Trimming removed 3 bases at V and 0 bases at J, with 8 bases between. Germline V lookup: CDR1 SGHNT, CDR2 YYREEE (reference sequence). Irradiated, violet-dye-labeled stimulators (around 200,000) were plated alongside around 200,000 CFSE-labeled responders. The sequencing here drew on alloreactive CD8+ T cells from a mixed lymphocyte reaction culture, taken before intestinal transplant. Specified subset: CFSE-low proliferating T cells sorted from roughly 6-day pre-transplant mixed lymphocyte reaction (GvH or HvG direction). The chain has TRBV5-4 and TRBJ2-3; D not certain. The clonotype comes from a human patient who received an intestinal transplant. The CDR3 loop is CASSSDPSTDTQYF. CDR3 nucleotide sequence: TGTGCCAGCAGCTCCGACCCGAGCACAGATACGCAGTATTTT.